The rows below give T cell receptor beta chains drawn from one sample of a study of T cell responses to AZD1222 COVID-19 vaccine. The repertoire was sequenced with immunoSEQ multiplex PCR; TCRdb's copy has only in-frame clones and lacks some. The sample has 150,000 or so clones. Sequencing was carried out using peripheral blood. The receptor set was obtained from an adult in good health. Each CDR3 is given with its conserved first and last residue.

>TRBV7-8
CASSLTGGAAAFF
>TRBV3-1/TRBV3-2
CASSHRETQYF
>TRBV7-3
CASSLLPGGMYEKLFF
>TRBV28
CASSLGGRDFAFF
>TRBV5-1
CASSPFGEVSSYEQYF
>TRBV15
CATRFRREPYNEQFF
>TRBV15
CATRARGGEGNQPQHF
>TRBV9
CASSQSGVVVQETQYF
>TRBV5-8
CASSPGTRTTNEKLFF
>TRBV19
CASSTGTGRSPLHF
>TRBV6-2/TRBV6-3
CASSYPSRQSYGYTF
>TRBV3-1/TRBV3-2
CASRRTENTEAFF
>TRBV29-1
CSVDRSQGSYGYTF
>TRBV7-9
CASSSTEASTDTQYF
>TRBV6-1
CASSEVEEYGYTF
>TRBV27
CASSLYYNRDMNTEAFF
>TRBV5-6
CASSLPGGAGNTIYF
>TRBV28
CASSSPTGDEQYF
>TRBV2
CARGLAGSVDTQYF
>TRBV6-5
CASSYSDSLPYEQYF
>TRBV11-2
CASSRDREITYEQYF
>TRBV7-2
CASSLTGVSGNTIYF
>TRBV5-5
CASSLGLAGGFTDTQYF
>TRBV7-8
CASSLTGSSYEQYF
>TRBV7-8
CASSPTGTSSYEQYF
>TRBV28
CASSLTGGSMNTEAFF
>TRBV5-1
CASSFEPRQEYNEQFF
>TRBV4-1
CASSTQRGFGNEQFF
>TRBV7-2
CASSFSGTKGEPQHF
>TRBV5-1
CASSPLVVAGNTEAFF
>TRBV30
CAWSVLGGEQYF
>TRBV14
CASSQSLRATEAFF
>TRBV5-4
CASSLLREGNTEAFF
>TRBV16
CASSQFNSRSSQHF
>TRBV4-2
CASSQTGTGGPGELFF
>TRBV25-1
CASSNPGATNEKLFF
>TRBV7-2
CASSYHSGGASGELFF
>TRBV19
CASSRSRVESTEAFF
>TRBV7-8
CASSLALETGASPLHF
>TRBV6-5
CASSRNSAVNYGYTF
>TRBV5-6
CASSSTGAGSLDQPQHF
>TRBV6-2/TRBV6-3
CASSQQNQPQHF
>TRBV13
CASSIRDTIYF
>TRBV14
CASSQELQETQYF
>TRBV2
CASNTGTDNEQFF
>TRBV19
CASSTRRGSVNEKLFF
>TRBV15
CATSRDEGREAFF
>TRBV4-3
CASSFGQEANYGYTF
>TRBV7-9
CASSPKRNTEAFF